This T cell receptor (beta chain) was documented in a study of response to subunit inactivated influenza vaccine. This clonotype was picked up many times. Trimming took off 3 bases at V and 7 bases at J, with 15 bases between the two ends. CDR3 length: 14 amino acids. CDR1 is KGHSH and CDR2 is LQKENI in the germline V gene. MiXCR was run by TCRdb on the RT-PCR reads, yielding one entry per CDR3 protein. The sample carries about 300,000 distinct CDR3 sequences, 20% to 25% recorded once. The source material was PBMCs from blood, sampled about 20 months after vaccination. This clonotype was sampled from a man aged 50 to 75 who received an inactivated influenza vaccine. The J gene is TRBJ1-1, the V gene TRBV18, with no clear D. CDR3 amino acids: CASSPLLTVNEAFF. CDR3 sequence (DNA): TGTGCCAGCTCACCCTTGCTCACGGTTAATGAAGCTTTCTTT. Looking up the rest from reference TRBV18 and TRBJ1-1 gives the full variable domain: NAGVMQNPRHLVRRRGQEARLRCSPMKGHSHVYWYRQLPEEGLKFMVYLQKENIIDESGMPKERFSAEFPKEGPSILRIQQVVRGDSAAYFCASSPLLTVNEAFFGQGTRLTVV.